These T cell receptor beta chains were read from a single sample in a study of T-cell reconstitution after alpha-beta-depleted transplantation in children. TCRdb re-analysed the PCR reads in MiXCR, keeping a single row per CDR3 protein. The sample carries about 32,000 distinct CDR3 sequences, around 7% recorded once. This material consisted of peripheral blood, taken 60 days after TCRalphabeta/CD19-depleted stem cell transplant. The receptor set was obtained from a child under two years old who had a stem cell transplant for acute myeloid leukemia, so the T cells may come from the graft donor. The CDR3 runs from the conserved cysteine through the conserved F or W. A D gene is named only where the DNA matches it firmly. Expanded clones get a size class; other rows say once, few or many, or leave the size out.

j_call: TRBJ2-4; d_call: TRBD2; v_call: TRBV7-8; clone_size: many; cdr3_nt: TGTGCCAGCAGCCCCAGGACTAGCGGACCCAAAAACATTCAGTACTTC; cdr3_aa: CASSPRTSGPKNIQYF
j_call: TRBJ2-6; d_call: NA; v_call: TRBV5-1; clone_size: few; cdr3_nt: TGCGCCAGCAGCTTGAGGGGGGGGCCGGCTGGGGCCAACGTCCTGACTTTC; cdr3_aa: CASSLRGGPAGANVLTF
j_call: TRBJ2-5; d_call: TRBD1; v_call: TRBV28; clone_size: many; cdr3_nt: TGTGCCAGCAACTTCCAGGGGGCGAGAGAGACCCAGTACTTC; cdr3_aa: CASNFQGARETQYF
j_call: TRBJ2-1; d_call: TRBD1; v_call: TRBV4-3; clone_size: NA; cdr3_nt: TGCGCCAGCAGCCAAGATGGACAGGGGGCTGGATATGAGCAGTTCTTC; cdr3_aa: CASSQDGQGAGYEQFF
j_call: TRBJ2-1; d_call: TRBD2; v_call: TRBV7-2; clone_size: many; cdr3_nt: TGTGCCAGCAGCCCAATAGCGGGGGTGAACAATGAGCAGTTCTTC; cdr3_aa: CASSPIAGVNNEQFF
j_call: TRBJ1-1; d_call: TRBD1; v_call: TRBV9; clone_size: many; cdr3_nt: TGTGCCAGCAGCGCCGGGACAGGGGGGGACACTGAAGCTTTCTTT; cdr3_aa: CASSAGTGGDTEAFF
j_call: TRBJ2-7; d_call: NA; v_call: TRBV7-6; clone_size: many; cdr3_nt: TGTGCCAGCAGCTTATCGATTGGGGCAGGGATGTCCTACGAGCAGTACTTC; cdr3_aa: CASSLSIGAGMSYEQYF
j_call: TRBJ2-1; d_call: TRBD2; v_call: TRBV4-2; clone_size: NA; cdr3_nt: TGTGCCAGCAGCCCTCCGGCGGGAGTGCATGAGCAGTTCTTC; cdr3_aa: CASSPPAGVHEQFF
j_call: TRBJ2-3; d_call: TRBD1; v_call: TRBV2; clone_size: many; cdr3_nt: TGTGCCACTGACAGGGGACCCACTAGCACAGATACGCAGTATTTT; cdr3_aa: CATDRGPTSTDTQYF
j_call: TRBJ1-5; d_call: NA; v_call: TRBV27; clone_size: many; cdr3_nt: TGTGCCAGCAGTTGGGACAGCAATCAGCCCCAGCATTTT; cdr3_aa: CASSWDSNQPQHF
j_call: TRBJ2-2; d_call: NA; v_call: TRBV12-3/TRBV12-4; clone_size: many; cdr3_nt: TGTGCCAGCAGTCCTCGGACGGGCAACACCGGGGAGCTGTTTTTT; cdr3_aa: CASSPRTGNTGELFF
j_call: TRBJ2-1; d_call: TRBD1; v_call: TRBV6-2/TRBV6-3; clone_size: many; cdr3_nt: TGTGCCAGCAGTTACGACAGGGTCGAGCAGTTCTTC; cdr3_aa: CASSYDRVEQFF
j_call: TRBJ2-5; d_call: NA; v_call: TRBV27; clone_size: many; cdr3_nt: TGTGCCAGCAGTTTGGGGGGCCCAGGGACCCAGTACTTC; cdr3_aa: CASSLGGPGTQYF
j_call: TRBJ2-2; d_call: TRBD1; v_call: TRBV9; clone_size: many; cdr3_nt: TGTGCCAGCAGCGCCCGGACAGGGGGCGGGACCGGGGAGCTGTTTTTT; cdr3_aa: CASSARTGGGTGELFF
j_call: TRBJ2-3; d_call: NA; v_call: TRBV28; clone_size: many; cdr3_nt: TGTGCCAGCAGTCTCGGGACTCCTCCGGGTACGCAGTATTTT; cdr3_aa: CASSLGTPPGTQYF
j_call: TRBJ2-3; d_call: NA; v_call: TRBV20-1; clone_size: many; cdr3_nt: TGCAGTGTTGGAGTCGTGGGCACAGATACGCAGTATTTT; cdr3_aa: CSVGVVGTDTQYF
j_call: TRBJ1-6; d_call: NA; v_call: TRBV12-5; clone_size: many; cdr3_nt: TGTGCTAGTGCGGCCAGGTCGGATTCACCCCTCCACTTT; cdr3_aa: CASAARSDSPLHF
j_call: TRBJ1-2; d_call: NA; v_call: TRBV27; clone_size: many; cdr3_nt: TGTGCCAGCAGGACAGCTAACTATGGCTACACCTTC; cdr3_aa: CASRTANYGYTF
j_call: TRBJ1-5; d_call: NA; v_call: TRBV4-2; clone_size: many; cdr3_nt: TGTGCCAGCAGCCAAGATTTGGGACGGAGCAATCAGCCCCAGCATTTT; cdr3_aa: CASSQDLGRSNQPQHF
j_call: TRBJ2-7; d_call: NA; v_call: TRBV24-1; clone_size: many; cdr3_nt: TGTGCCACCAGTGACCCCTGGGGCTACGAGCAGTACTTC; cdr3_aa: CATSDPWGYEQYF
j_call: TRBJ1-1; d_call: NA; v_call: TRBV20-1; clone_size: many; cdr3_nt: TGCAGTGCACCGGGGACTGAAGCTTTCTTT; cdr3_aa: CSAPGTEAFF
j_call: TRBJ2-7; d_call: NA; v_call: TRBV7-2; clone_size: NA; cdr3_nt: TGTGCCAGCAGCTACGGGGTCGCCTACGAGCAGTACTTC; cdr3_aa: CASSYGVAYEQYF
j_call: TRBJ2-5; d_call: NA; v_call: TRBV29-1; clone_size: many; cdr3_nt: TGCAGCGCCCACCTCCCCTGGGGGGGCGGGAAGACCCAGTACTTC; cdr3_aa: CSAHLPWGGGKTQYF
j_call: TRBJ2-7; d_call: NA; v_call: TRBV28; clone_size: many; cdr3_nt: TGTGCCAGCAGTTTAGTGGGGACCTACGAGCAGTACTTC; cdr3_aa: CASSLVGTYEQYF
j_call: TRBJ2-7; d_call: NA; v_call: TRBV27; clone_size: many; cdr3_nt: TGTGCCAGCAGTTTACAGGGGCCCTACGAGCAGTACTTC; cdr3_aa: CASSLQGPYEQYF
j_call: TRBJ1-5; d_call: NA; v_call: TRBV6-6; clone_size: many; cdr3_nt: TGTGCCAGCAGTTACGTGGGAATGAAGCCCCAGCATTTT; cdr3_aa: CASSYVGMKPQHF
j_call: TRBJ2-7; d_call: TRBD2; v_call: TRBV6-5; clone_size: many; cdr3_nt: TGTGCCAGCAGCCCCCTCCTAGCGGAGTTCTCCTACGAGCAGTACTTC; cdr3_aa: CASSPLLAEFSYEQYF
j_call: TRBJ2-7; d_call: TRBD1; v_call: TRBV9; clone_size: many; cdr3_nt: TGTGCCAGCAGCGTAGAGGCCCGATCTCGACAGGGAAAGGGCTACGAGCAGTACTTC; cdr3_aa: CASSVEARSRQGKGYEQYF
j_call: TRBJ2-1; d_call: NA; v_call: TRBV6-5; clone_size: many; cdr3_nt: TGTGCCAGCAGTTACTCGAGCTTCATCGGCCGCAGTCGCAATGAGCAGTTCTTC; cdr3_aa: CASSYSSFIGRSRNEQFF
j_call: TRBJ2-5; d_call: TRBD2; v_call: TRBV11-2; clone_size: many; cdr3_nt: TGTGCCAGCAGCTCGATCCCCCGGACTAGCGGGAGCCTGGAGACCCAGTACTTC; cdr3_aa: CASSSIPRTSGSLETQYF
j_call: TRBJ2-1; d_call: NA; v_call: TRBV7-2; clone_size: many; cdr3_nt: TGTGCCAGCAACCAAGGTGGGCCCCACAATGAGCAGTTCTTC; cdr3_aa: CASNQGGPHNEQFF
j_call: TRBJ2-3; d_call: TRBD2; v_call: TRBV10-3; clone_size: many; cdr3_nt: TGTGCCATCAGTGGAATGGAGGGACTAGCTATGGATACGCAGTATTTT; cdr3_aa: CAISGMEGLAMDTQYF